The T cell receptor (beta chain) under discussion was sequenced for a study of blood T cell repertoires in COVID-19. About the study: Sites in the United States, Italy and Spain provided acute and convalescent COVID-19 samples. The cDNA or gDNA used as material had been derived from T cells, B-cell-depleted T cells, or PBMCs.

As processed by the authors: For nucleated cells, counts were estimated from reference gene primer amplification. The assay was immunoSEQ multiplex PCR, and TCRdb's table has in-frame clones only and misses some. V, J and clone size derive from that table, while D and trimming were established from the DNA sequence. Of around 150,000 clones in the sample, approximately 86% were seen once. The origin of this receptor is a man in his 60s with acute or convalescent COVID-19. The sequenced material came from peripheral blood.

The CDR3 DNA sequence: TGTGCCACCAGCAGAGCCGGGACAGGGGCCCCAACGAATTCACCCCTCCACTTT. Protein product: CATSRAGTGAPTNSPLHF. The genes are TRBV15 and TRBJ1-6; TRBD1 agrees at 10 bases. With 1 base clipped from V and 7 bases from J, the junction kept 10 bases outside the gene matches. In germline, CDR1 is LNHNV, CDR2 YYDKDF (reference sequence). The CDR3 runs to 18 residues.